Presented here are 28 T cell receptor beta chains from one specimen sequenced in a study of T cell clones after liver transplantation (dated by TCRdb to the late 2010s). Library preparation was by the immunoSEQ multiplex PCR assay. TCRdb retrieved this table from immuneACCESS and kept in-frame rearrangements only. Not all clones are present; in checked studies, unresolved V genes account for under half, and no reason is known for the remainder. In this sample the table shows just over 60,000 clones, over 55% of which occur a single time. The biggest ten clones account for 15% of the sample. What the time point label conveys for this sample: pre-transplant. The specimen was CD4+ T cells from blood, collected before liver transplant. Receptor source: a human donor who received a liver transplant.

This clone came up many times. The J gene is TRBJ1-2, the V gene TRBV6-1, with D possibly TRBD1 on 5 matching bases. Germline values: CDR1 MNHNS, CDR2 SASEGT. The V gene lost 1 base and the J gene lost 2 bases, with 17 bases spanning the gap. This CDR3 has 17 residues. The CDR3: CASSEGQTRWGNYGYTF. For the CDR3, the DNA is TGTGCCAGCAGTGAAGGACAGACCCGTTGGGGAAACTATGGCTACACCTTC.

This rearrangement joins TRBV5-6 to TRBJ1-2; no definite D call. The CDR3 has 14 amino acids. Germline CDR1 is SGHDT and CDR2 is YYEEEE. Trimming pared 4 bases from V and 4 bases from J, leaving 14 bases between. The CDR3 nucleotides are TGTGCCAGCAGCCCTCTTGGGAGGAGCTATGGCTACACCTTC. The encoded protein is CASSPLGRSYGYTF.

V usage is TRBV6-1 and J usage is TRBJ1-3, with 7 positions matching TRBD1. Germline V gives CDR1 MNHNS, CDR2 SASEGT. V lost 4 bases to trimming and J lost 2 bases; unmatched junction nucleotides: 8. This CDR3 comprises 16 residues. The CDR3 is CASSVTIDRAGNTIYF. The DNA of the CDR3 is TGTGCCAGCAGTGTAACTATTGACAGGGCTGGAAACACCATATATTTT.

This clone was counted between two and nine times. The chain has TRBV7-2 and TRBJ1-1; no definite D call. Germline assignment: CDR1 SGHTA and CDR2 FQGNSA. CDR3 size: 12 residues. Trimming shortened V by 5 bases and J by 11 bases, and 15 bases separated the two germline ends. The CDR3 region has the DNA TGTGCCAGCAGCCGAGAGAGGGCGATGGCTTTCTTT. Translating it yields CASSRERAMAFF.

This chain uses TRBV18 with TRBJ2-7; 7 nucleotides align to TRBD2. This CDR3 has 16 residues. Trimming removed 6 bases from V and 4 bases from J; junction bases left unmatched: 15. Germline assignment: CDR1 KGHSH and CDR2 LQKENI. CDR3 loop: CASSQMGGAHSYEQYF. CDR3 nucleotides: TGTGCCAGCTCTCAGATGGGAGGGGCCCATTCGTACGAGCAGTACTTC.

V usage is TRBV10-3 and J usage is TRBJ2-2; 7 nucleotides align to TRBD1. The CDR3 sequence is 20 residues long. The junction had 14 bases not matched to a gene; V was cut back by 0 bases and J by 1 base. Germline V CDR1 and CDR2: ENHRY, SYGVKD. CDR3 nucleotides: TGTGCCATCAGTGAGTCCCCTAGGACAGGCCCGCTCCGGAACACCGGGGAGCTGTTTTTT. Amino acid sequence: CAISESPRTGPLRNTGELFF.

The rearrangement joins TRBV6-5 to TRBJ1-1; D possibly corresponds to TRBD1 (5 bases). Germline-derived CDR1 and CDR2 are MNHEY and SVGAGI. The CDR3 has 15 amino acids. Trimming took 7 bases from V and 0 from J, leaving 15 bases between them. CDR3 DNA sequence: TGTGCCAGCACTTTTAATGCAGGGATGAACACTGAAGCTTTCTTT. Its protein is CASTFNAGMNTEAFF.

Only one count was recorded for this clone. The chain joins TRBV29-1 to TRBJ1-5, with D uncertain. This CDR3 spans 14 amino acids. Germline-derived CDR1 and CDR2 are SQVTM and ANQGSEA. Trimming shortened V by 6 bases and J by 2 bases, and 14 bases separated the two germline ends. The CDR3 DNA follows: TGCAGCGTCGCCCTGTCCGGAGGCAATCAGCCCCAGCATTTT. Amino acid sequence: CSVALSGGNQPQHF.

The chain employs TRBV20-1 and TRBJ2-5, with D unresolved. Trimming pared 8 bases from V and 5 bases from J, leaving 9 bases between. Germline V lookup: CDR1 DFQATT, CDR2 SNEGSKA (reference sequence). There are 10 residues in the CDR3. The CDR3 nucleotides read TGCAGTACCGCTAAGGAGACCCAGTACTTC. Translating gives CSTAKETQYF.

The J gene is TRBJ2-7, the V gene TRBV7-2; D is unresolved. Deletions cut 2 bases from V and 7 bases from J, with 15 bases between. Germline assignment: CDR1 SGHTA and CDR2 FQGNSA. CDR3 length: 14 residues. CDR3 protein: CASSLSRPPGEQYF. The CDR3 nucleotides read TGTGCCAGCAGCTTATCCAGACCACCCGGGGAGCAGTACTTC.

The chain uses TRBV21-1 and TRBJ1-2; the table assigns TRBD1, which was not confirmed against the DNA. TRBV21-1 is termed a pseudogene. The CDR3 has 16 amino acids. The CDR3 loop is CASSKVPRQTNYGYTF. The CDR3 coding sequence is TGTGCCAGCAGCAAAGTCCCGAGACAAACGAACTATGGCTACACCTTC.

The chain employs TRBV6-4 and TRBJ1-1; 7 nucleotides align to TRBD1. Germline V gene lookup returns CDR1 MRHNA and CDR2 SNTAGT. The CDR3 runs to 13 residues. V gave up 2 bases and J gave up 4 bases; unmatched junction bases: 1. CDR3 residues: CASSDRQGTEAFF. DNA of the CDR3: TGTGCCAGCAGTGACCGACAGGGCACTGAAGCTTTCTTT.

The genes are TRBV27 and TRBJ2-7; D perhaps matches TRBD1 (6 bases). Trimming stripped 0 bases from V and 7 bases from J, with 19 bases between. Germline loops: CDR1 MNHEY, CDR2 SMNVEV (reference sequence). The CDR3 runs to 16 residues. The CDR3: CASSLSRDTRVSEQYF. As DNA, the CDR3 is TGTGCCAGCAGTTTATCGAGGGACACCAGGGTTTCGGAGCAGTACTTC.

There are a few counts of this clone. The rearrangement joins TRBV2 to TRBJ1-5; TRBD1 matches at 9 bases. The length of the CDR3 is 14 residues. CDR1 and CDR2 from the germline V gene are SNHLY and FYNNEI. With 5 bases clipped from V and 5 bases from J, the junction kept 4 bases outside the gene matches. CDR3 sequence: CASSTDRGDQPQHF. The CDR3 region has the DNA TGTGCCAGCAGTACGGACAGGGGAGATCAGCCCCAGCATTTT.

This clone was detected a few times. V and J are TRBV11-2 and TRBJ2-7; D perhaps matches TRBD1 (6 bases). Germline V gene data show CDR1 as SGHAT and CDR2 as FQNNGV. V lost 3 bases to trimming and J lost 2 bases, with 14 bases between them. This CDR3 has 15 residues. The CDR3 spells CASSFLRDKPYEQYF. CDR3 coding DNA: TGTGCCAGCAGCTTCCTCCGGGACAAGCCCTACGAGCAGTACTTC.

This clone appeared a single time. The chain uses TRBV15 and TRBJ1-1; 7 positions match TRBD1. Germline CDR1 is LNHNV and CDR2 is YYDKDF (reference sequence). CDR3 length: 17 amino acids. V shed 5 bases, J shed 0 bases, and the junction held 12 bases outside the gene matches. The CDR3 sequence: CATSGGQNSGLNTEAFF. CDR3 DNA: TGTGCCACCAGCGGGGGACAGAACAGTGGGTTGAACACTGAAGCTTTCTTT. The complete variable domain, with remaining parts taken from reference TRBV15 and TRBJ1-1, reads DAMVIQNPRYQVTQFGKPVTLSCSQTLNHNVMYWYQQKSSQAPKLLFHYYDKDFNNEADTPDNFQSRRPNTSFCFLDIRSPGLGDTAMYLCATSGGQNSGLNTEAFFGQGTRLTVV.

The rearrangement joins TRBV23-1 to TRBJ2-7, with TRBD2 matching over 7 bases. TRBV23-1 falls under the ORF class, with uncertain function. This CDR3 is 14 amino acids long. With 4 bases clipped from V and 5 bases from J, the junction kept 8 bases outside the gene matches. The CDR3 region is CASSLGGRKDEQYF. CDR3 DNA: TGCGCCAGCAGTCTGGGAGGGAGGAAAGACGAGCAGTACTTC.

V usage is TRBV28 and J usage is TRBJ2-7, with a weak D call TRBD1 (5 bases). The CDR3 runs to 14 residues. CDR1 and CDR2 from the germline V gene are MDHEN and SYDVKM. V gave up 1 base and J gave up 0 bases, with 7 bases separating them. Here the CDR3 DNA reads TGTGCCAGCAGTTTATCAGGGAACTCCTACGAGCAGTACTTC. This codes for CASSLSGNSYEQYF.

The rearrangement joins TRBV5-1 to TRBJ2-5; 8 bases agree with TRBD1. The CDR3 length is 14 residues. The germline V gene has CDR1 SGHRS and CDR2 YFSETQ. J was trimmed by 4 bases and V by 3 bases; bases with no gene match: 5. The CDR3 loop reads CASSSTGGRETQYF. The CDR3 nucleotides read TGCGCCAGCAGCTCAACAGGGGGTAGAGAGACCCAGTACTTC.

The chain carries TRBV6-1 and TRBJ1-5; D unresolved. The CDR3 runs 14 residues. The V and J ends lost 6 bases and 6 bases respectively, with 15 bases between them. Germline V gene data show CDR1 as MNHNS and CDR2 as SASEGT. In DNA, the CDR3 is TGTGCCAGCAGGGGTTTCTCGGAGGGTCAGCCCCAGCATTTT. Protein sequence: CASRGFSEGQPQHF.

This clone turned up a few times. The chain recombines TRBV14 with TRBJ1-6, with D maybe TRBD1 (5 bases). V lost 0 bases to trimming and J lost 9 bases, with 9 bases between them. Germline loops: CDR1 SGHDN, CDR2 FVKESK. The length of the CDR3 is 14 residues. The CDR3 spells CASSQDGGGSPLHF. The CDR3, as DNA: TGTGCCAGCAGCCAAGATGGCGGGGGTTCACCCCTCCACTTT.

This clone was seen repeatedly, ten times or more. The chain employs TRBV4-2 and TRBJ2-1, with 10 bases identical to TRBD2. CDR1 LGHNA and CDR2 YNFKEQ come from the germline V gene. The V and J ends lost 0 bases and 15 bases, in that order; junction bases with no gene match: 14. The CDR3 runs to 16 residues. The CDR3 sequence: CASSQDGASGGRDSFF. The CDR3, as DNA: TGTGCCAGCAGCCAAGATGGGGCTAGCGGGGGACGGGATTCGTTCTTC.

The V gene is TRBV5-1, the J gene TRBJ2-1, with TRBD2 identical over 7 bases. Germline CDR1 SGHRS, CDR2 YFSETQ. V lost 3 bases, J lost 7 bases, and 16 bases stayed unmatched. The CDR3 length is 17 residues. The CDR3 bases are TGCGCCAGCAGCTATCTACTCCGACGGACTAGTTATAATGAGCAGTTCTTC. Amino acids: CASSYLLRRTSYNEQFF.

There are many counts of this clone. This chain connects TRBV6-5 to TRBJ1-2, with a tentative D call TRBD1 (5 bases). V lost 2 bases and J 5 bases, leaving 18 bases between the germline ends. The CDR3 has 16 amino acids. Germline-derived CDR1 and CDR2 are MNHEY and SVGAGI. CDR3 coding DNA: TGTGCCAGCAGTTACCAGGGCCACGGGAGAAATTATGGCTACACCTTC. Amino acids: CASSYQGHGRNYGYTF.

The V call is TRBV5-1, the J call TRBJ2-3, with a tentative D call TRBD2 (5 bases). The CDR3 covers 14 residues. Germline-derived CDR1 and CDR2 are SGHRS and YFSETQ. Between the trimmed V and J ends, which lost 3 bases and 2 bases, there was a span of 10 bases. CDR3 sequence (DNA): TGCGCCAGCAGCTCAGGACGGGACACAGATACGCAGTATTTT. This gives the protein CASSSGRDTDTQYF.

The chain couples TRBV28 to TRBJ2-6; D might be TRBD2 (5 bases). Germline V gives CDR1 MDHEN, CDR2 SYDVKM. This CDR3 contains 17 residues. Trimming pared 4 bases from V and 0 bases from J, leaving 13 bases between. CDR3 nucleotide sequence: TGTGCCAGCAGTTATGAGAGGGCCCTCTCTGGGGCCAACGTCCTGACTTTC. Protein sequence: CASSYERALSGANVLTF.

The J gene is TRBJ2-1, the V gene TRBV30, with a tentative D call TRBD2 (5 bases). Germline V gene data show CDR1 as GTSNPN and CDR2 as SVGIG (reference sequence). There are 14 residues in the CDR3. Between the trimmed V and J ends, which lost 5 bases and 5 bases, there was a span of 16 bases. CDR3 protein: CAWGRDRLNNEQFF. In DNA, the CDR3 is TGTGCCTGGGGCCGGGATCGCCTAAACAATGAGCAGTTCTTC.

V and J are TRBV29-1 and TRBJ1-3, with TRBD1 matching 10 bases. Trimming at V came to 4 bases and at J to 4 bases, leaving 7 bases not matched to a gene. Germline-derived CDR1 and CDR2 are SQVTM and ANQGSEA. CDR3 length: 15 residues. DNA of the CDR3: TGCAGCGTTGTTAAGACAGGGGGCGCCGGAAACACCATATATTTT. This codes for CSVVKTGGAGNTIYF.